This TCR beta chain was sequenced in a study of blood T cell repertoires in COVID-19. Across the whole study: Samples representing acute and convalescent COVID-19 were sourced from the United States, Italy and Spain. From T cells, B-cell-depleted T cells, or PBMCs came the material, which was cDNA or gDNA.

V shed 4 bases, J shed 0 bases, and the junction held 12 bases outside the gene matches. Per germline, CDR1 MGHRA and CDR2 YSYEKL. The CDR3 spans 18 residues. Original methodology: Nucleated cell number was recorded as an estimate derived from reference gene primer amplification. Libraries were prepared by immunoSEQ multiplex PCR; TCRdb keeps only in-frame clonotypes and omits some of them. That table supplies the V and J calls and clone size; D and trimming were determined from the DNA. The sample shows fewer than 300,000 clones, 70% to 80% of them seen only once. The specimen was peripheral blood. This receptor was taken from a woman older than 75 with acute or convalescent COVID-19. The chain uses TRBV4-1 and TRBJ2-3; 8 nucleotides agree with TRBD2. CDR3 bases: TGCGCCAGCAGCCGCCTGGGACTAGGGAGGATTAGCACAGATACGCAGTATTTT. Translating it yields CASSRLGLGRISTDTQYF.